This T cell receptor (beta chain) was identified in a study of blood T cell repertoires in COVID-19 (dated by TCRdb to the early 2020s). Study-level background: The collaborator samples originated in the United States, Italy and Spain and spanned the acute and convalescent phases of COVID-19. Nearly every sample came with metadata listing a de-identified subject ID, COVID-19 status, age in years and sex. The prospective study material was composed of cDNA or gDNA derived from T cells, B-cell-depleted T cells, or PBMCs. Subjects who had been exposed to COVID-19, were actively infected with it, or had recovered from it provided the deeply sampled blood TCRbeta repertoires that made up the dataset. The repertoires were released in a freely available public database meant as a resource for research on the immune response to SARS-CoV-2. Samples came from the ongoing ImmuneRACE study (first 160 participants) plus 1,254 subjects from 6 global collaborators. Where available, HLA class I and class II types were taken from metadata supplied by the sample provider and were not determined by assay-based typing. The paper as a whole reports these results and caveats: The amount of clinical and demographic metadata varied by source and participant and was provided uncurated.

Each collaborating institution followed its own protocols to collect whole blood in K2EDTA tubes. For TCRbeta analysis, collaborator samples were shipped as frozen whole blood, as isolated PBMCs, or as DNA extracted from either sample type. Details on this clone: It lacks a known antigen. Base qualities are not at hand, and no much larger clone is one base apart.

Including the terminal cysteine and phenylalanine, the CDR3 comprises 13 residues. Only CDR3 DNA is held: 39 bases, read in frame from base 1. CDR1 and CDR2 are drawn from the germline V gene (reference sequence): SEHNR, FQNEAQ. From V the trimming removes 5 bases and from J it removes 3 bases, while the gene matches leave 0 bases of the junction unaccounted for. TCRbeta CDR3 regions were amplified from genomic DNA using the immunoSEQ Assay, a bias-controlled multiplex PCR. From the authors' description of their analysis: The number of nucleated cells in each sample was estimated by amplification of reference gene primers within the assay. To quantify the absolute abundance of each unique TCRbeta CDR3 rearrangement, sequence reads were collapsed and filtered. For each sample, productive Simpson clonality was calculated as the square root of Simpson's diversity index across productive rearrangements. TCRdb took this table from immuneACCESS and kept in-frame rearrangements with V and J called. Such tables lack part of the clones; where checked against another copy, unresolved V genes explain under half of the gap, and the rest is unexplained. From that table come the V and J calls and clone size; the DNA was used to work out D and trimming. The table for this sample lists some 37,000 clones; around 90% of them were counted only once. Jointly, the top ten make up more than 7% of the sample.

The specimen was peripheral blood. The sequence was collected from a woman in her 70s with acute or convalescent COVID-19. The rearranged chain carries TRBV7-9 and TRBJ2-3; 9 junctional bases match TRBD1. The CDR3 reads as follows: CASSGTGTDTQYF. The nucleotide sequence is given as TGTGCCAGCAGCGGGACAGGGACAGATACGCAGTATTTT. The CDR3 plus the reference TRBV7-9 and TRBJ2-3 genes for the other parts give the full variable domain: DTGVSQNPRHKITKRGQNVTFRCDPISEHNRLYWYRQTLGQGPEFLTYFQNEAQLEKSRLLSDRFSAERPKGSFSTLEIQRTEQGDSAMYLCASSGTGTDTQYFGPGTRLTVL.